This T cell receptor beta chain was retrieved from a study of response to subunit inactivated influenza vaccine. General study findings and limits: The authors put forward the suggestion that each seasonal influenza vaccination may bring in only a limited number of new T cells.

Notes on this clonotype: Its antigen is undetermined.

TCRdb itself ran the RT-PCR reads through MiXCR, one entry per CDR3 protein. Of approximately 700,000 distinct CDR3 sequences in the sample, approximately 15% were seen once. The CDR3 is 14 amino acids. Trimming cost V 4 bases and J 11 bases; bases outside gene matches: 9. The germline CDR1 and CDR2 sequences are SNHLY and FYNNEI. This receptor was obtained from a man aged 50 or older who received an inactivated influenza vaccine. This rearrangement joins TRBV2 to TRBJ1-4, with TRBD1 identical over 8 bases. Sequenced here: PBMCs from blood, sampled less than 15 days before vaccination. CDR3 DNA: TGTGCCAGCAGTGCCCCAGGGGGCGGTATGAAACTGTTTTTT. Translation: CASSAPGGGMKLFF.